The clone carrying this T cell receptor (beta chain) showed up just a few times. Authors' methods: Reference gene primer amplification gave estimated nucleated cell counts. Sequencing used immunoSEQ multiplex PCR; TCRdb keeps in-frame clones, though not all of them. V and J calls and clone size come straight from that table; D and trimming were deduced from the DNA. Here the sample spans under 200,000 clones, approximately 87% being singletons. Patients of the Seattle cohort, enrolled during active infection, were followed longitudinally. There are 15 residues in the CDR3. J gave up 5 bases and V 4 bases, and 11 bases lay outside the gene matches. The germline V gene has CDR1 SGHNT and CDR2 YYREEE (reference sequence). This specimen belongs to a study of blood T cell repertoires in COVID-19. About the research overall: The United States, Italy and Spain provided the acute and convalescent COVID-19 samples. T cells, B-cell-depleted T cells, or PBMCs supplied cDNA or gDNA.

The source material was peripheral blood. The source is a woman in her 70s with COVID-19, enrolled during active disease. The V gene is TRBV5-4, the J gene TRBJ1-1, with 7 positions matching TRBD1. The CDR3 region is CASSIPGQPKTEAFF. In DNA, the CDR3 is TGTGCCAGCAGCATACCGGGACAGCCCAAGACTGAAGCTTTCTTT. The full variable domain, its missing parts supplied by reference TRBV5-4 and TRBJ1-1, is ETGVTQSPTHLIKTRGQQVTLRCSSQSGHNTVSWYQQALGQGPQFIFQYYREEENGRGNFPPRFSGLQFPNYSSELNVNALELDDSALYLCASSIPGQPKTEAFFGQGTRLTVV.